This T cell receptor beta chain was sequenced during a study of glioma-infiltrating T cells. Points from the study as a whole: Above-expected tissue-blood divergence occurred in all gliomas, most in low-grade ones.

TCR alpha and beta CDR3 regions were amplified from RNA using iRepertoire nested multiplex PCR. TCRdb redid the calling of the multiplex PCR reads with MiXCR, one entry per CDR3 protein. The table has 100,000 to 150,000 distinct CDR3 sequences, less than 30% seen once. In regard to this clonotype: Its antigen is unknown. This may be a read error, as it is one base from a much larger clone.

Trimming removed 5 bases from V and 2 bases from J, with 14 bases in between. Germline V CDR1 and CDR2: SQVTM, ANQGSEA. CDR3 length: 14 amino acids. The material sequenced was glioma tissue, nonneoplastic brain tissue, or PBMCs (not recorded which). The clonotype originates from a human donor with low-grade glioma or glioblastoma, undergoing nonglioma brain surgery, or in good health (not recorded which). The chain joins TRBV29-1 to TRBJ2-3, with D maybe TRBD1 (6 bases). The CDR3 spells CSVSKTGLTDTQYF. In DNA form, the CDR3 reads TGCAGCGTTAGCAAGACAGGCCTCACAGATACGCAGTATTTT.